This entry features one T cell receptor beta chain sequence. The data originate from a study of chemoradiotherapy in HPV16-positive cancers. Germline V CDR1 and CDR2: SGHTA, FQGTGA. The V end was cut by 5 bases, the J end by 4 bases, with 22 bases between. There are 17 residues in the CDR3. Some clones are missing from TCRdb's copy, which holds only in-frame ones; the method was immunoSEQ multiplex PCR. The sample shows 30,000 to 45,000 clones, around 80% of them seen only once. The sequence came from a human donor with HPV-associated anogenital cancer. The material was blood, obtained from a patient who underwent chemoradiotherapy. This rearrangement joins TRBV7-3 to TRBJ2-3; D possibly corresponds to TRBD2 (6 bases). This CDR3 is CASSPPGLPEGADTQYF. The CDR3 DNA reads TGTGCCAGCAGCCCGCCGGGACTCCCCGAAGGTGCAGATACGCAGTATTTT.